The T cell receptor (beta chain) under discussion was sequenced for a study of Tregs in tolerant kidney transplant recipients. Study-wide points: Expanding Tregs on activated donor B cells appeared to best identify donor-specific TCRbeta clones. Biological reproducibility was not directly addressed in this study. Few patients were studied, so findings need validation in larger groups.

Concerning this clone: No antigen is known for it.

The data were produced by immunoSEQ multiplex PCR, yet TCRdb's version contains in-frame clones alone and is incomplete. The sample holds about 88,000 clones, around 90% seen once. Thawed PBMCs were FACS-sorted into unstimulated CD4+CD25+CD127- regulatory T cells, CD4+CD25- non-regulatory cells, CD4 and CD8 cells. CDR1 SGDLS and CDR2 YYNGEE come from the germline V gene. The length of the CDR3 is 15 residues. V was pared by 4 bases and J by 1 base, with 5 bases of the junction left unmatched. The material sequenced was CD8+ T cells from blood. The gene calls are TRBV9 and TRBJ1-1, with 9 bases lining up with TRBD1. The receptor was isolated from a human donor in good health. The CDR3 DNA reads TGTGCCAGCAGCCCTGGACAGGGGAGGAACACTGAAGCTTTCTTT. Amino acid sequence: CASSPGQGRNTEAFF.